Detailed here is one TCR beta chain. The data belong to a study of shared clonotypes between healthy human individuals. Naive CD8 cells lacked CD45RO, underwent positive selection for CCR7 and left out terminally differentiated effector memory CD45RA+ cells. Profiled with immunoSEQ multiplex PCR; TCRdb holds only in-frame clones, not every one. The sample lists about 2 million clones; approximately 95% were seen once. CDR3 length equals 13 residues. V lost 1 base and J lost 5, with 8 bases in between. Per the germline V gene, CDR1 is SGHVS and CDR2 is FQNEAQ. The sequencing input was naive CD8+ T cells sorted from blood. This receptor was identified in a man between 18 and 35 years old in good health. V and J are TRBV7-8 and TRBJ1-2, with D unclear. Written as DNA, the CDR3 is TGTGCCAGCAGCTTAGATTGGAGTTATGGCTACACCTTC. Its protein product is CASSLDWSYGYTF. Based on the CDR3 plus reference TRBV7-8 and TRBJ1-2, the full variable domain is GAGVSQSPRYKVAKRGQDVALRCDPISGHVSLFWYQQALGQGPEFLTYFQNEAQLDKSGLPSDRFFAERPEGSVSTLKIQRTQQEDSAVYLCASSLDWSYGYTFGSGTRLTVV.